There are many counts of the clone carrying this TCR beta chain. The antigen is undetermined. In TCRdb, the 5' RACE reads were re-called with MiXCR into one record per CDR3 protein. This sample carries 1,800,000 or so distinct CDR3 sequences, around a third of them seen once, and the ten largest clones take 0.25% to 0.3%. V was pared by 6 bases and J by 1 base, with 15 bases between. Germline loops: CDR1 MNHNS, CDR2 SASEGT. The CDR3 consists of 15 residues. This sample stems from a study of identical twins. Study-wide results and caveats: For cord blood, abundant beta clonotypes had fewer insertions, unlike memory repertoires, which showed none.

Sequenced material: cord blood. This TCR came from a newborn girl in good health. The V gene is TRBV6-1, the J gene TRBJ1-2; possible D gene TRBD1, 6 bases. The CDR3 nucleotides are TGTGCCAGCAGGGATCCCGGGACAAATAACTATGGCTACACCTTC. Translated, it gives CASRDPGTNNYGYTF.